One T cell receptor (beta chain) is described in this entry. J gave up 4 bases and V 7 bases, and 7 bases lay outside the gene matches. CDR1 MDHEN and CDR2 SYDVKM come from the germline V gene. There are 15 residues in the CDR3. TCRdb's table, derived via immunoSEQ multiplex PCR, lists solely in-frame clones and lacks some. This table holds roughly 100,000 clones, nearly 90% found once. Described time point: after dendritic cell vaccination, including at tumor progression/relapse. All glioblastoma patients lacked an isocitrate dehydrogenase mutation. The sample originates from a study of glioma-infiltrating T cells after dendritic cell vaccination.

The chain couples TRBV28 to TRBJ2-1, with TRBD2 matching 10 bases. Sample: blood, taken after dendritic cell vaccination. The receptor was derived from a human donor with glioblastoma. For the CDR3, the DNA is TGTGCCAGCACCCGGACTAGCGGAGATTACAATGAGCAGTTCTTC. Translating it yields CASTRTSGDYNEQFF.